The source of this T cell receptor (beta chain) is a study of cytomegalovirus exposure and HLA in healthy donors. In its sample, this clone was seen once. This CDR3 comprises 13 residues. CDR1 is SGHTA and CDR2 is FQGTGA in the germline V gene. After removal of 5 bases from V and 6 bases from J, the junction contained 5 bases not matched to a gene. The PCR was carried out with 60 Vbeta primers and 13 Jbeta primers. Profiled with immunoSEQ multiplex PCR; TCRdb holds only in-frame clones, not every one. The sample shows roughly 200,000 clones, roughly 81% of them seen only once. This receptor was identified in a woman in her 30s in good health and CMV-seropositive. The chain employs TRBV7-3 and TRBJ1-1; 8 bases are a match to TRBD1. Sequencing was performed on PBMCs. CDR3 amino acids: CASSNGQGAEAFF. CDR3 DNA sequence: TGTGCCAGCAGCAACGGACAGGGCGCTGAAGCTTTCTTT.